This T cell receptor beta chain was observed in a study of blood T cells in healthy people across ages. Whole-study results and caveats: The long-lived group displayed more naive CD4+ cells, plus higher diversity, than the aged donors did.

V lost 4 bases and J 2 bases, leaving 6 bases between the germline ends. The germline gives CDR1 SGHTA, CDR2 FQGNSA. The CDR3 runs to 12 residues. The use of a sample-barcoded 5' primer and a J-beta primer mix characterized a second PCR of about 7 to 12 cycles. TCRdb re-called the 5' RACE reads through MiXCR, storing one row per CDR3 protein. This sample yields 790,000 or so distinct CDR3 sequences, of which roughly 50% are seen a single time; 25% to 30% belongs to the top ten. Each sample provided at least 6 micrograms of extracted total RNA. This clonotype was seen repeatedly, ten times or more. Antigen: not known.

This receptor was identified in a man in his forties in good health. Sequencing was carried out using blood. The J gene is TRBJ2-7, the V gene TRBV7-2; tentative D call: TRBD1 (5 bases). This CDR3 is CASSSDTYEQYF. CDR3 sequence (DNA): TGTGCCAGCAGCTCGGACACCTACGAGCAGTACTTC.